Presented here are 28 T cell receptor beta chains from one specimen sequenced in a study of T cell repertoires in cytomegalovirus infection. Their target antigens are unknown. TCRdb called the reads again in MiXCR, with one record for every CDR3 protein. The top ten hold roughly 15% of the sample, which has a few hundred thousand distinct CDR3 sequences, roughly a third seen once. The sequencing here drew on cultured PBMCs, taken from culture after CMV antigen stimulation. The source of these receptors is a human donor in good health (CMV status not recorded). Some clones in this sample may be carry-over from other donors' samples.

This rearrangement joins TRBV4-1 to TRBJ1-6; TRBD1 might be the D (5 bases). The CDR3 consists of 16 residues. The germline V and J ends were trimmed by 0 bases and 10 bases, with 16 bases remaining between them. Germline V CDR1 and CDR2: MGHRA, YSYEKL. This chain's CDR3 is CASSQEGSGRGSPLHF. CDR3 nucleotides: TGCGCCAGCAGCCAAGAAGGTTCAGGGCGGGGGTCACCCCTCCACTTT.

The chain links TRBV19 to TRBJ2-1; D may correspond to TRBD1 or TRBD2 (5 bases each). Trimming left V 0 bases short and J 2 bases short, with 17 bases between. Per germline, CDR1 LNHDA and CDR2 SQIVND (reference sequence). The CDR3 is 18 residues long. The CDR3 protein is CASSIDGLLEGTYNEQFF. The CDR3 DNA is TGTGCCAGTAGTATAGATGGGTTACTAGAGGGGACCTACAATGAGCAGTTCTTC.

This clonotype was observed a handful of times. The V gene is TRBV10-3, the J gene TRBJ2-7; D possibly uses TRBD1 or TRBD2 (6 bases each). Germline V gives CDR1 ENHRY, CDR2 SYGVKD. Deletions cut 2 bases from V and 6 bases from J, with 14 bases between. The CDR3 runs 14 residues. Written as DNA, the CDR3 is TGTGCCATCAGTGAGCGGTCACAGGGAGGCGAGCAGTACTTC. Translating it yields CAISERSQGGEQYF.

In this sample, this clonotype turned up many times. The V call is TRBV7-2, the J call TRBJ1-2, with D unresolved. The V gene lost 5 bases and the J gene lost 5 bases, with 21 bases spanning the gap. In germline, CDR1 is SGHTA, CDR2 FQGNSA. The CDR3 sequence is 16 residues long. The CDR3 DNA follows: TGTGCCAGCAGCGCCCCGGACCCCGCTGCTATATATGGCTACACCTTC. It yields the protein CASSAPDPAAIYGYTF.

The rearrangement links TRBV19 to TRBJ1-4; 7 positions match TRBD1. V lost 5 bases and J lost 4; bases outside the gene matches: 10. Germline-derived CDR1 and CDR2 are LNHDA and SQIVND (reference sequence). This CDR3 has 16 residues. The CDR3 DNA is TGTGCCAGTAGTCTTCGGTCAGGGGGACTTAATGAAAAACTGTTTTTT. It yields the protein CASSLRSGGLNEKLFF.

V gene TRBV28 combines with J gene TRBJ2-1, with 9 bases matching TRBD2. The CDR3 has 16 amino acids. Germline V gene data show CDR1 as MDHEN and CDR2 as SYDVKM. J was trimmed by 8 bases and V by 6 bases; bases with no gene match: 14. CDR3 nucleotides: TGTGCCAGCAGCACCGCGGGGGCTAGCGGGACTCATGAGCAGTTCTTC. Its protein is CASSTAGASGTHEQFF.

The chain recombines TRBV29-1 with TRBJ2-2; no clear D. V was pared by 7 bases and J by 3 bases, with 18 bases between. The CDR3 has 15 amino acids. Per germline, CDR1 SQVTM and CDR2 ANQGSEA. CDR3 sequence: CSARRRTEDTGELFF. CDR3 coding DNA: TGCAGCGCCCGAAGGCGGACCGAAGACACCGGGGAGCTGTTTTTT.

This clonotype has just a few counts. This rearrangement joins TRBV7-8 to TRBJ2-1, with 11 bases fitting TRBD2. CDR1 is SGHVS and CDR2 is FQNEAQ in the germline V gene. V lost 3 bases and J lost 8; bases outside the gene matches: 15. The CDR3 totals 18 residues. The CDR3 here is CASSFSNNLAGGLDEQFF. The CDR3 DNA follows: TGTGCCAGCAGCTTCTCCAACAATTTAGCGGGAGGGCTCGATGAGCAGTTCTTC.

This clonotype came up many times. The CDR3 sequence is CATSDHSPTGELFF. CDR3 coding DNA: TGTGCCACCAGTGATCACAGCCCCACCGGGGAGCTGTTTTTT. V is TRBV24-1 and J is TRBJ2-2; D uncertain. This CDR3 spans 14 amino acids. The germline V gene encodes CDR1 KGHDR and CDR2 SFDVKD. The germline V and J ends were trimmed by 3 bases and 4 bases, with 8 bases remaining between them.

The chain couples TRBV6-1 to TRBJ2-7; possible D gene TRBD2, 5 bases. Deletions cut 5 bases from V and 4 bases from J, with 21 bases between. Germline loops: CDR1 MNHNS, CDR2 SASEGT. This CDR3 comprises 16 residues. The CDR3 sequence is CASSWPNSTRGYEQYV. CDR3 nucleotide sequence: TGTGCCAGCAGTTGGCCCAACTCCACACGGGGATACGAGCAGTACGTC.

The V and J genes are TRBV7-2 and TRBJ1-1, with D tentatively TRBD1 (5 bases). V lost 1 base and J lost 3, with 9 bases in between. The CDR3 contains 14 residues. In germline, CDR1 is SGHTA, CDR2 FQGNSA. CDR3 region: CASSLGGKDTEAFF. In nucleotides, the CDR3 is TGTGCCAGCAGCTTAGGGGGGAAGGACACTGAAGCTTTCTTT.

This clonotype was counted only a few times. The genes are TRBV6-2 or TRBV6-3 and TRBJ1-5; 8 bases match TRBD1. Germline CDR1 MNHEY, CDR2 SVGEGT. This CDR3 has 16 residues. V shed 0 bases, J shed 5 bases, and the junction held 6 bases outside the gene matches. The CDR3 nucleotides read TGTGCCAGCAGTTACTCCGTCAGGGGGCCGGATCAGCCCCAGCATTTT. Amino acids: CASSYSVRGPDQPQHF.

CDR3 in amino acids: CASSDVWRSPGTEAFF. DNA of the CDR3: TGTGCCAGCAGTGACGTATGGAGGTCACCGGGGACTGAAGCTTTCTTT. This chain connects TRBV12-3 or TRBV12-4 to TRBJ1-1; no firm D call. Trimming removed 5 bases at V and 5 bases at J, with 21 bases between. The CDR3 has 16 amino acids.

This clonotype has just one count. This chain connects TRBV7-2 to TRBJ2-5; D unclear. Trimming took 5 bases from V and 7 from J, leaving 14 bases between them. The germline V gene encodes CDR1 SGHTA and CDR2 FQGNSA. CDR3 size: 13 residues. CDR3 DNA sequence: TGTGCCAGCAGCCCCAGACCCCCCGGGACCCAGTACTTC. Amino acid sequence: CASSPRPPGTQYF.

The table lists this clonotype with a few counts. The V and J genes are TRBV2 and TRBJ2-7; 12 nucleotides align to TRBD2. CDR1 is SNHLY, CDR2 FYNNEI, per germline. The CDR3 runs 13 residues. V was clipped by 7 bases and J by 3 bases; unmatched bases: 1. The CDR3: CASKTSGGYEQYF. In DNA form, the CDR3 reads TGTGCCAGCAAGACTAGCGGGGGCTACGAGCAGTACTTC.

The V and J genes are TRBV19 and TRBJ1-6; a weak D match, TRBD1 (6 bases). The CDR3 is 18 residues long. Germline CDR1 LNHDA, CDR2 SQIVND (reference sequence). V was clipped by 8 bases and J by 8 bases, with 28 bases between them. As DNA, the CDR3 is TGTGCCAGTTCTCGTAAGGGACACGTTAACTCTGGGGATTCACCCCTCCACTTT. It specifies CASSRKGHVNSGDSPLHF. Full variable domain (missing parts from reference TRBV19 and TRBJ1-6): DGGITQSPKYLFRKEGQNVTLSCEQNLNHDAMYWYRQDPGQGLRLIYYSQIVNDFQKGDIAEGYSVSREKKESFPLTVTSAQKNPTAFYLCASSRKGHVNSGDSPLHFGNGTRLTVT.

This chain's CDR3 is CATQGVGVGNTIYF. In nucleotides, the CDR3 is TGTGCCACCCAAGGGGTTGGCGTTGGAAACACCATATATTTT. The V call is TRBV10-3, the J call TRBJ1-3; TRBD1 is a possible D gene (5 bases). The germline gives CDR1 ENHRY, CDR2 SYGVKD. The CDR3 contains 14 residues. Trimming pared 10 bases from V and 3 bases from J, leaving 16 bases between.

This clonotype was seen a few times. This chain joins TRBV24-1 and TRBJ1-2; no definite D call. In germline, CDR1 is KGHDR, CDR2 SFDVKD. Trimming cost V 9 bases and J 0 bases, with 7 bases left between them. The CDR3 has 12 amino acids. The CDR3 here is CATGQPNYGYTF. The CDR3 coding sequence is TGTGCCACCGGTCAGCCTAACTATGGCTACACCTTC.

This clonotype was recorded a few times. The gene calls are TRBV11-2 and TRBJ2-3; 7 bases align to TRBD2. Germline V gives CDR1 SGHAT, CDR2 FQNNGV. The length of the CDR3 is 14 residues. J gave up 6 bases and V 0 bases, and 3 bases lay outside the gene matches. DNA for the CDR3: TGTGCCAGCAGCTTAGATCCGCGGGAGGATACGCAGTATTTT. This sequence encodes CASSLDPREDTQYF.

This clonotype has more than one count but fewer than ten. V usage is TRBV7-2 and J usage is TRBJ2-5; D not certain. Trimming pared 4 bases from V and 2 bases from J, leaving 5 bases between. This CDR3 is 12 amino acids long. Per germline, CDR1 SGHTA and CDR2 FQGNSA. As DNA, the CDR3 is TGTGCCAGCAGCTCGGTGCAAGAGACCCAGTACTTC. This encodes CASSSVQETQYF.

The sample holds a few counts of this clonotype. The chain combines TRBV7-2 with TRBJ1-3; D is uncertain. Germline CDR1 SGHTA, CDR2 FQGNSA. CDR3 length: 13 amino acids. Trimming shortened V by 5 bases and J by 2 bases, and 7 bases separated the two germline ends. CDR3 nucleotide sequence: TGTGCCAGCAGCATAGAGGCTGGAAACACCATATATTTT. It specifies CASSIEAGNTIYF.

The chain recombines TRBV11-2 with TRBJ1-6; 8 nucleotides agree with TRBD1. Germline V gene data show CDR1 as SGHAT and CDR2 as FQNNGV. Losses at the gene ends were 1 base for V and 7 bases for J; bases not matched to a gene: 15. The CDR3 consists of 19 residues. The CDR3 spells CASSLGSYWDRRWNSPLHF. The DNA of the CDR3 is TGTGCCAGCAGCTTAGGATCCTACTGGGACAGGAGGTGGAATTCACCCCTCCACTTT.

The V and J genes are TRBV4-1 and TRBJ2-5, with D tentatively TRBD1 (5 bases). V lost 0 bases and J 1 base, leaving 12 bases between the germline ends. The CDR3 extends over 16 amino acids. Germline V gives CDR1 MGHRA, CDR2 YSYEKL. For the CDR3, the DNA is TGCGCCAGCAGCCAAGAAACGTCCACAGGCCAAGAGACCCAGTACTTC. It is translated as CASSQETSTGQETQYF.

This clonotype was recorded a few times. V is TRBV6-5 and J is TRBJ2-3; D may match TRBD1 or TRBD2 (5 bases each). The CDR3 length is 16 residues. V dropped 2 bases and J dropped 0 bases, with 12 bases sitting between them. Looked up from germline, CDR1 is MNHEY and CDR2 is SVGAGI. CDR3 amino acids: CASSYRMWGSTDTQYF. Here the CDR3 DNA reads TGTGCCAGCAGTTACCGTATGTGGGGGAGCACAGATACGCAGTATTTT.

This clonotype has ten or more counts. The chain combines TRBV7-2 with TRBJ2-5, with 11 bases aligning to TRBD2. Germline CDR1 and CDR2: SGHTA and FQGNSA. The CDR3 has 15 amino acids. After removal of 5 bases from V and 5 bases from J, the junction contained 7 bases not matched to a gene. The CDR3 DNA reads TGTGCCAGCAGCGGACTAGCGGGTGGTCGGGAGACCCAGTACTTC. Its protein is CASSGLAGGRETQYF. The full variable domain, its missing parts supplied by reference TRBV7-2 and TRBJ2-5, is GAGVSQSPSNKVTEKGKDVELRCDPISGHTALYWYRQSLGQGLEFLIYFQGNSAPDKSGLPSDRFSAERTGGSVSTLTIQRTQQEDSAVYLCASSGLAGGRETQYFGPGTRLLVL.

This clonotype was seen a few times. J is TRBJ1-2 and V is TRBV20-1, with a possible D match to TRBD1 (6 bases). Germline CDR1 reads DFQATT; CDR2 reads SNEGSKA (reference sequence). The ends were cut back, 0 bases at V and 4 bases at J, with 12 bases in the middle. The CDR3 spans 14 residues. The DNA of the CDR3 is TGCAGTGCTAGAGATAACAGGGTGTCCTATGGCTACACCTTC. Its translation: CSARDNRVSYGYTF.

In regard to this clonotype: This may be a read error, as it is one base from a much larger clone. CDR3 in DNA: TGTGCCAGCAGCTTAGATTCAGGGGGGACCTCCTACGAGCAGTACTTC. It translates to CASSLDSGGTSYEQYF. The chain links TRBV7-2 to TRBJ2-7, with TRBD1 as a possible D gene (7 bases). CDR1 is SGHTA and CDR2 is FQGNSA in the germline V gene. The CDR3 length is 16 residues. Trimming took off 1 base at V and 0 bases at J, with 13 bases between the two ends.

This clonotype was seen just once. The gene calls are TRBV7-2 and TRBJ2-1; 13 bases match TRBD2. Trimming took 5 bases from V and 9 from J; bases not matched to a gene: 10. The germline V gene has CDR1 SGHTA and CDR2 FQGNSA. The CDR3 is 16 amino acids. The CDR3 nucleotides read TGTGCCAGCAGCCCACGGACTAGCGGGAGACGTTGTGAGCAGTTCTTC. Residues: CASSPRTSGRRCEQFF.